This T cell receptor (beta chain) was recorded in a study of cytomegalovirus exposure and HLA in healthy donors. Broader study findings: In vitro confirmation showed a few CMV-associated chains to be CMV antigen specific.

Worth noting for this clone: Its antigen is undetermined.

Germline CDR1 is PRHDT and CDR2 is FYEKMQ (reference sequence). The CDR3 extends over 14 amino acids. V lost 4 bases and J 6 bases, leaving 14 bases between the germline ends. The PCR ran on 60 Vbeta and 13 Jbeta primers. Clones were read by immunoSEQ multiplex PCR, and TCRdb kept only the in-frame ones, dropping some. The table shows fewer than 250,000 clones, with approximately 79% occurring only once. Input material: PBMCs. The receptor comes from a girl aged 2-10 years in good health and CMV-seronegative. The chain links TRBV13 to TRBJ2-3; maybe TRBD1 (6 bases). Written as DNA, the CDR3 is TGTGCCAGCAGCTCCAACCTCCAGGGGGATACGCAGTATTTT. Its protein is CASSSNLQGDTQYF.